These 19 T cell receptor beta chains share one sample of origin, sequenced in a study of technical replicates of blood from a few donors. Libraries were prepared by immunoSEQ multiplex PCR; TCRdb keeps only in-frame clonotypes and omits some of them. Found here are some 56,000 clones, 93% of them singletons; the top ten hold about 4%. Input material: PBMCs. Receptors originate from a human donor in good health. Some clones in this sample may be carry-over from other donors' samples.

V usage is TRBV4-3 and J usage is TRBJ2-5, with a weak D call TRBD2 (5 bases). The V and J ends lost 1 base and 5 bases respectively, with 11 bases between them. Germline V CDR1 and CDR2: LGHNA, YSLEER. The CDR3 extends over 14 amino acids. The CDR3 is CASSQGSAQETQYF. CDR3 coding DNA: TGCGCCAGCAGCCAAGGTAGCGCTCAGGAGACCCAGTACTTC.

The chain joins TRBV11-2 to TRBJ1-1; 10 bases match TRBD1. Germline V gives CDR1 SGHAT, CDR2 FQNNGV. V was pared by 5 bases and J by 3 bases, with 9 bases of the junction left unmatched. The CDR3 is made up of 16 amino acids. The DNA for the CDR3 is TGTGCCAGCAGCCCACGGGACAGGGGATTGGACACTGAAGCTTTCTTT. Encoded protein: CASSPRDRGLDTEAFF.

The genes are TRBV5-1 and TRBJ2-1; D might be TRBD2 (5 bases). CDR1 is SGHRS, CDR2 YFSETQ, per germline. V was trimmed by 0 bases and J by 1 base, leaving 11 bases between them. This CDR3 is 16 amino acids long. DNA of the CDR3: TGCGCCAGCAGCTTGGTTTTTTCGGGATCCTACAATGAGCAGTTCTTC. It translates to CASSLVFSGSYNEQFF.

This clone is a singleton in its sample. The chain combines TRBV12-5 with TRBJ2-1, with 9 bases that match TRBD2. Germline CDR1 reads LGHNT; CDR2 reads FRNRAP. The CDR3 consists of 17 residues. V gave up 1 base and J gave up 5 bases; unmatched junction bases: 9. CDR3 sequence reads: CASGLAQLAGLNNEQFF. The CDR3 DNA is TGTGCTAGTGGTTTGGCTCAGCTAGCGGGACTCAACAATGAGCAGTTCTTC.

The rearrangement links TRBV2 to TRBJ2-2; 9 nucleotides align to TRBD2. V gave up 6 bases and J gave up 7 bases; unmatched junction bases: 6. The CDR3 runs 14 residues. CDR1 and CDR2 (germline): SNHLY, FYNNEI. CDR3 sequence (DNA): TGTGCCAGCAGCCCGCGGGGGGGCGGCGGGGAGCTGTTTTTT. This codes for CASSPRGGGGELFF.

This chain links TRBV10-3 with TRBJ2-7, with 15 bases aligning to TRBD2. The CDR3 totals 17 residues. Germline-derived CDR1 and CDR2 are ENHRY and SYGVKD. V gave up 3 bases and J gave up 2 bases; unmatched junction bases: 5. CDR3 sequence (DNA): TGTGCCATCAGTGACGGACTAGCGGGAGGGGGCACCTACGAGCAGTACTTC. This gives the protein CAISDGLAGGGTYEQYF.

The V and J genes are TRBV28 and TRBJ2-3; D is unclear. The V gene lost 6 bases and the J gene lost 2 bases, with 12 bases spanning the gap. The CDR3 spans 14 residues. From germline, CDR1 is MDHEN and CDR2 SYDVKM. The CDR3 bases are TGTGCCAGCAGAGATAGTAATCCCACAGATACGCAGTATTTT. The encoded protein is CASRDSNPTDTQYF. Complete variable domain (other parts from reference TRBV28 and TRBJ2-3): DVKVTQSSRYLVKRTGEKVFLECVQDMDHENMFWYRQDPGLGLRLIYFSYDVKMKEKGDIPEGYSVSREKKERFSLILESASTNQTSMYLCASRDSNPTDTQYFGPGTRLTVL.

The chain employs TRBV5-4 and TRBJ1-2; no clear D. Germline values: CDR1 SGHNT, CDR2 YYREEE (reference sequence). The ends were cut back, 1 base at V and 2 bases at J, with 9 bases in the middle. The CDR3 sequence is 14 residues long. The CDR3 nucleotides are TGTGCCAGCAGCTTGTGGGCCCGGAACTATGGCTACACCTTC. Translated, it gives CASSLWARNYGYTF.

V is TRBV7-2 and J is TRBJ2-5; 10 bases are shared with TRBD2. The CDR3 sequence is 14 residues long. In germline, CDR1 is SGHTA, CDR2 FQGNSA. V lost 8 bases and J lost 4; bases outside the gene matches: 7. CDR3 residues: CASASSGGAETQYF. CDR3 nucleotide sequence: TGTGCCAGCGCGTCCAGCGGGGGGGCAGAGACCCAGTACTTC.

J is TRBJ2-1 and V is TRBV5-8, with 9 bases matching TRBD1. CDR1 SGHTS and CDR2 YDEGEE come from the germline V gene. Trimming at V came to 3 bases and at J to 8 bases, leaving 6 bases not matched to a gene. The CDR3 covers 14 residues. For the CDR3, the DNA is TGTGCCAGCAGCTCGGGACAGGGATGGGATGAGCAGTTCTTC. Protein product: CASSSGQGWDEQFF.

This sequence joins TRBV13 and TRBJ1-1; the D is unclear. The CDR3 sequence is 13 residues long. Germline CDR1 reads PRHDT; CDR2 reads FYEKMQ (reference sequence). The V and J ends lost 4 bases and 4 bases respectively, with 10 bases between them. The CDR3 reads CASSYQVGTEAFF. The CDR3 bases are TGTGCCAGCAGCTACCAGGTGGGCACTGAAGCTTTCTTT.

This chain joins TRBV5-1 and TRBJ2-1, with 7 bases that match TRBD2. After removal of 5 bases from V and 4 bases from J, the junction contained 12 bases not matched to a gene. There are 16 residues in the CDR3. Germline lookup yields CDR1 SGHRS and CDR2 YFSETQ. In DNA form, the CDR3 reads TGCGCCAGCAGGGGGAACGGACTAGTTACTTACAATGAGCAGTTCTTC. Its protein product is CASRGNGLVTYNEQFF.

V gene TRBV11-2 combines with J gene TRBJ2-2, with 11 bases identical to TRBD2. This CDR3 contains 15 residues. CDR1 SGHAT and CDR2 FQNNGV come from the germline V gene. The J segment lost 5 bases and the V segment lost 1 base, leaving 0 bases of the junction unmatched. The CDR3 DNA sequence: TGTGCCAGCAGCTTAGGACTAGCGGGAACCGGGGAGCTGTTTTTT. This gives the protein CASSLGLAGTGELFF.

The chain carries TRBV4-3 and TRBJ2-7; 9 bases are shared with TRBD1. Trimming cost V 4 bases and J 4 bases; bases outside gene matches: 5. The CDR3 consists of 14 residues. Germline values: CDR1 LGHNA, CDR2 YSLEER. DNA for the CDR3: TGCGCCAGCAGCCTCAGACAGGGGGAATACGAGCAGTACTTC. Protein: CASSLRQGEYEQYF.

The J gene is TRBJ1-2, the V gene TRBV29-1; 8 nucleotides agree with TRBD1. Trimming removed 5 bases from V and 1 base from J; junction bases left unmatched: 15. Germline values: CDR1 SQVTM, CDR2 ANQGSEA. The CDR3 runs to 17 residues. CDR3 loop: CSVSRWTGNSFNYGYTF. The DNA for the CDR3 is TGCAGCGTTTCACGCTGGACAGGGAATAGTTTTAACTATGGCTACACCTTC.

The chain couples TRBV15 to TRBJ2-1; perhaps TRBD1 as D (5 bases). Trimming left V 3 bases short and J 5 bases short, with 11 bases between. This CDR3 is 14 amino acids long. Germline V lookup: CDR1 LNHNV, CDR2 YYDKDF (reference sequence). This CDR3 reads CATSSPRQNNEQFF. Here the CDR3 DNA reads TGTGCCACCAGCAGTCCCAGACAGAACAATGAGCAGTTCTTC.

The chain carries TRBV7-9 and TRBJ1-1; D unresolved. V lost 5 bases and J 2 bases, leaving 12 bases between the germline ends. Germline-derived CDR1 and CDR2 are SEHNR and FQNEAQ (reference sequence). The CDR3 is made up of 14 amino acids. The CDR3 region is CASSQSGTNTEAFF. Here the CDR3 DNA reads TGTGCCAGCAGCCAAAGCGGCACAAACACTGAAGCTTTCTTT.

V usage is TRBV9 and J usage is TRBJ1-1; D is perhaps TRBD1 (5 bases). The CDR3 length is 15 residues. The germline gives CDR1 SGDLS, CDR2 YYNGEE. V shed 4 bases and J shed 4 bases, with 17 bases lying between them. The DNA of the CDR3 is TGTGCCAGCAGCCTAATCGGGGGGGGAGGCACTGAAGCTTTCTTT. Residues: CASSLIGGGGTEAFF.

This sequence joins TRBV15 and TRBJ1-2, with 10 bases lining up with TRBD1. From germline, CDR1 is LNHNV and CDR2 YYDKDF (reference sequence). The CDR3 runs 15 residues. The V gene end was trimmed by 4 bases and the J gene end by 3 bases; junction bases not matched to a gene: 5. CDR3 DNA sequence: TGTGCCACCAGCACACGGACAGGGGGGGACTATGGCTACACCTTC. Protein product: CATSTRTGGDYGYTF.